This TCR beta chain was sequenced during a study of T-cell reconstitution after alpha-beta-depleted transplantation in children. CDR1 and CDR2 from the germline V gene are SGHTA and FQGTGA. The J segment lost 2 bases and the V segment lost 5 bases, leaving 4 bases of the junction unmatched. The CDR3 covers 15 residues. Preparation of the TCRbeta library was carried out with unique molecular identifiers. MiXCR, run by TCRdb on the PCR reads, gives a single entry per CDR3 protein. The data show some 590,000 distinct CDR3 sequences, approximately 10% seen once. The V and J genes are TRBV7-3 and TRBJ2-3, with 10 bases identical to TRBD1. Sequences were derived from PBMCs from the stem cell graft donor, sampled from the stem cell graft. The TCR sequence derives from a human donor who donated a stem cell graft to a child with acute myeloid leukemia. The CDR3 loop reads CASSPGQGYTDTQYF. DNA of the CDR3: TGTGCCAGCAGCCCGGGACAGGGGTACACAGATACGCAGTATTTT.